This TCR beta chain appears in the sequencing data of a study of neoadjuvant anti-PD-1 for oral cavity cancer. Study-wide points: After neoadjuvant nivolumab, PBMC T cell clonality was significantly higher in non-responders than responders.

V gave up 5 bases and J gave up 9 bases, with 8 bases separating them. The CDR3 totals 10 residues. Germline loops: CDR1 GTSNPN, CDR2 SVGIG (reference sequence). These oral cavity squamous cell carcinomas were HPV-negative and locally advanced. A word on this clone: What it recognizes is unknown.

The protocol was immunoSEQ multiplex PCR, while the TCRdb copy is restricted to in-frame clones and leaves out a portion. The sample includes 13,000 to 15,000 clones, roughly two thirds of them seen just once. The clonotype was recovered from a person aged 35-79 years with oral cavity squamous cell carcinoma. The chain recombines TRBV30 with TRBJ1-3; perhaps TRBD1 as D (5 bases). This material consisted of PBMCs, taken before nivolumab (anti-PD-1) treatment. This chain's CDR3 is CAWGGVTIYF. CDR3 nucleotides: TGTGCCTGGGGGGGGGTCACCATATATTTT.